Presented here are 29 T cell receptor beta chains from one specimen sequenced in a study of CD8+ T cells in alopecia areata. Described treatment: oral pan-JAK inhibitor, 5-10 mg twice daily. Extraction of RNA preceded its reverse transcription into cDNA, which served as the sequencing template. The table came from immunoSEQ multiplex PCR; TCRdb's copy has only in-frame clones and leaves some out. Of 200,000 to 250,000 clones listed, 64% are singletons. Sequenced here: CD4+ T cells sorted from blood, sampled at week 4, from a patient treated with tofacitinib. These receptors were collected from a human donor with alopecia areata.

V is TRBV7-9 and J is TRBJ1-5; tentatively, D is TRBD1 (5 bases). CDR3 size: 15 residues. Germline V gene lookup returns CDR1 SEHNR and CDR2 FQNEAQ (reference sequence). V was shortened by 4 bases and J by 6 bases, with 16 bases between the two germline ends. The CDR3 here is CASSSTGGAGQPQHF. For the CDR3, the DNA is TGTGCCAGCAGCTCTACTGGGGGAGCGGGTCAGCCCCAGCATTTT.

The V and J genes are TRBV10-3 and TRBJ2-5; the match to TRBD2 covers 7 bases. The CDR3 runs 13 residues. In germline, CDR1 is ENHRY, CDR2 SYGVKD. CDR3 amino acids: CATGGASGETQYF. CDR3 coding DNA: TGTGCTACAGGAGGGGCTAGCGGAGAGACCCAGTACTTC.

DNA of the CDR3: TGTGCCAGCAGCTTACTCCCGTACGAATATGGCTACACCTTC. The encoded protein is CASSLLPYEYGYTF. The rearrangement uses TRBV7-2 and TRBJ1-2; D ambiguous. Germline V gene sequence: CDR1 SGHTA, CDR2 FQGNSA. Between the trimmed V and J ends, which lost 2 bases and 5 bases, there was a span of 12 bases. The CDR3 is 14 amino acids.

The table lists this clone with a few counts. The chain combines TRBV7-2 with TRBJ2-1; 11 positions agree with TRBD2. Trimming took 4 bases from V and 4 from J; bases not matched to a gene: 9. Germline lookup yields CDR1 SGHTA and CDR2 FQGNSA. The CDR3 consists of 17 residues. The CDR3 loop is CASSYRLAGPPYNEQFF. The CDR3 DNA is TGTGCCAGCAGCTACCGACTAGCGGGGCCCCCTTACAATGAGCAGTTCTTC. Full variable domain (remainder filled in from reference TRBV7-2 and TRBJ2-1): GAGVSQSPSNKVTEKGKDVELRCDPISGHTALYWYRQSLGQGLEFLIYFQGNSAPDKSGLPSDRFSAERTGGSVSTLTIQRTQQEDSAVYLCASSYRLAGPPYNEQFFGPGTRLTVL.

V and J are TRBV29-1 and TRBJ2-1; 9 positions match TRBD2. J gave up 3 bases and V 4 bases, and 4 bases lay outside the gene matches. The length of the CDR3 is 14 residues. Germline V gene sequence: CDR1 SQVTM, CDR2 ANQGSEA. CDR3 protein: CSVGRRGGYNEQFF. Written as DNA, the CDR3 is TGCAGCGTTGGAAGGCGGGGGGGCTACAATGAGCAGTTCTTC.

The gene calls are TRBV2 and TRBJ2-1; D remains unclear. The V and J ends lost 4 bases and 6 bases respectively, with 13 bases between them. This CDR3 is built from 14 residues. The germline V gene has CDR1 SNHLY and CDR2 FYNNEI. This CDR3 reads CASSAQWVSNEQFF. The CDR3 DNA is TGTGCCAGCAGTGCACAATGGGTGAGCAATGAGCAGTTCTTC.

V usage is TRBV30 and J usage is TRBJ2-1; TRBD2 matches 13 bases. V trimming: 3 bases; J trimming: 14 bases; junction bases outside the gene matches: 7. Germline V gene lookup returns CDR1 GTSNPN and CDR2 SVGIG (reference sequence). The CDR3 spans 13 residues. The CDR3 sequence is CAWRGLAGSPEFF. The DNA for the CDR3 is TGTGCCTGGAGGGGACTAGCGGGGAGTCCAGAGTTCTTC.

The rearrangement joins TRBV2 to TRBJ1-1, with D tentatively TRBD1 (6 bases). The CDR3 covers 11 residues. Germline lookup yields CDR1 SNHLY and CDR2 FYNNEI. V was pared by 7 bases and J by 7 bases, with 10 bases between. As DNA, the CDR3 is TGTGCCAGCACCCAACAGGGTGAAGCTTTCTTT. It encodes CASTQQGEAFF. The full variable domain, in which reference TRBV2 and TRBJ1-1 provide the parts outside the CDR3, is EPEVTQTPSHQVTQMGQEVILRCVPISNHLYFYWYRQILGQKVEFLVSFYNNEISEKSEIFDDQFSVERPDGSNFTLKIRSTKLEDSAMYFCASTQQGEAFFGQGTRLTVV.

The chain employs TRBV4-1 and TRBJ2-2; 13 positions match TRBD2. The V and J ends lost 4 bases and 6 bases, in that order; junction bases with no gene match: 2. The CDR3 runs 15 residues. Germline V gene data show CDR1 as MGHRA and CDR2 as YSYEKL. The CDR3 DNA reads as TGCGCCAGCAGCCCTGGACTAGCGGGGGCCGGGGAGCTGTTTTTT. It specifies CASSPGLAGAGELFF.

The CDR3 here is CASRGQGAGFTGELFF. CDR3 DNA sequence: TGCGCCAGCAGGGGACAGGGGGCCGGATTTACCGGGGAGCTGTTTTTT. V is TRBV10-2 and J is TRBJ2-2, with 12 bases fitting TRBD1. Germline-derived CDR1 and CDR2 are WSHSY and SAAADI. The CDR3 is 16 amino acids. The ends lost 6 bases at V and 5 bases at J; junction bases unmatched: 7.

A few counts support this clone. The CDR3 DNA reads TGTGCCAGCAGCGTACAAGCGGGGGGTTACAATGAGCAGTTCTTC. As protein: CASSVQAGGYNEQFF. V and J are TRBV9 and TRBJ2-1; 9 nucleotides line up with TRBD2. CDR3 length: 15 residues. Germline V gene sequence: CDR1 SGDLS, CDR2 YYNGEE. V was pared by 1 base and J by 4 bases, with 3 bases of the junction left unmatched.

In its sample, this clone was seen a few times. This chain joins TRBV29-1 and TRBJ2-5; D gene unclear. Germline values: CDR1 SQVTM, CDR2 ANQGSEA. The CDR3 length is 13 residues. V lost 4 bases to trimming and J lost 5 bases, with 14 bases between them. The CDR3 region is CSVAWGVQETQYF. The DNA for the CDR3 is TGCAGCGTTGCATGGGGTGTCCAGGAGACCCAGTACTTC.

The gene calls are TRBV18 and TRBJ2-3, with D tentatively TRBD1 (5 bases). There are 15 residues in the CDR3. CDR1 and CDR2 from the germline V gene are KGHSH and LQKENI. V was clipped by 3 bases and J by 2 bases, with 12 bases between them. This chain's CDR3 is CASSPGHADTDTQYF. Here the CDR3 DNA reads TGTGCCAGCTCACCGGGGCACGCGGACACAGATACGCAGTATTTT. The full variable domain, its missing parts supplied by reference TRBV18 and TRBJ2-3, is NAGVMQNPRHLVRRRGQEARLRCSPMKGHSHVYWYRQLPEEGLKFMVYLQKENIIDESGMPKERFSAEFPKEGPSILRIQQVVRGDSAAYFCASSPGHADTDTQYFGPGTRLTVL.

The CDR3 DNA follows: TGTGCCAGCAGCTCGCTTAATTCACCCCTCCACTTT. Translated, it gives CASSSLNSPLHF. V is TRBV7-2 and J is TRBJ1-6, with unresolved D. Trimming removed 4 bases from V and 6 bases from J, with 4 bases in between. The CDR3 length is 12 residues. Per germline, CDR1 SGHTA and CDR2 FQGNSA.

The CDR3 DNA is TGTGCCACCAACAATACAGGGGTAGCTAACTATGGCTACACCTTC. Protein sequence: CATNNTGVANYGYTF. The chain uses TRBV15 and TRBJ1-2, with 7 bases aligning to TRBD1. Germline CDR1 is LNHNV and CDR2 is YYDKDF (reference sequence). V dropped 7 bases and J dropped 0; count of bases not matched to a gene: 8. This CDR3 is 15 amino acids long.

The V gene is TRBV6-5, the J gene TRBJ1-1; D gene ambiguous. The CDR3 is made up of 13 amino acids. V lost 7 bases and J lost 1, with 10 bases in between. Germline-derived CDR1 and CDR2 are MNHEY and SVGAGI. The CDR3, as DNA: TGTGCCAGCACGACACCGGGGAACACTGAAGCTTTCTTT. Protein sequence: CASTTPGNTEAFF.

V gene TRBV30 combines with J gene TRBJ1-5; D not resolved. Germline CDR1 GTSNPN, CDR2 SVGIG (reference sequence). This CDR3 is built from 13 residues. V was clipped by 1 base and J by 3 bases, with 7 bases between them. The CDR3 bases are TGTGCCTGGAGTGCCAGCCACAATCAGCCCCAGCATTTT. This translates into CAWSASHNQPQHF.

This sequence joins TRBV7-2 and TRBJ2-5, with 11 nucleotides matching TRBD2. Germline assignment: CDR1 SGHTA and CDR2 FQGNSA. The CDR3 has 15 amino acids. After removal of 3 bases from V and 4 bases from J, the junction contained 4 bases not matched to a gene. The CDR3 region has the DNA TGTGCCAGCAGCTTCGGGACTAGCGGCAGAGAGACCCAGTACTTC. It translates to CASSFGTSGRETQYF.

The J gene is TRBJ1-4, the V gene TRBV27; D is possibly TRBD1 (6 bases). Per germline, CDR1 MNHEY and CDR2 SMNVEV (reference sequence). The germline V and J ends were trimmed by 2 bases and 0 bases, with 7 bases remaining between them. The CDR3 is 15 amino acids. In DNA, the CDR3 is TGTGCCAGCAGTTTAGCAGGGGCAACTAATGAAAAACTGTTTTTT. Translating gives CASSLAGATNEKLFF. Full variable domain (missing parts from reference TRBV27 and TRBJ1-4): EAQVTQNPRYLITVTGKKLTVTCSQNMNHEYMSWYRQDPGLGLRQIYYSMNVEVTDKGDVPEGYKVSRKEKRNFPLILESPSPNQTSLYFCASSLAGATNEKLFFGSGTQLSVL.

V is TRBV6-5 and J is TRBJ1-5; 8 bases agree with TRBD1. V shed 2 bases, J shed 4 bases, and the junction held 4 bases outside the gene matches. This CDR3 contains 15 residues. Germline V gene lookup returns CDR1 MNHEY and CDR2 SVGAGI. The CDR3 spells CASSYAGGANQPQHF. The CDR3 nucleotides read TGTGCCAGCAGTTACGCAGGGGGCGCAAATCAGCCCCAGCATTTT.

V usage is TRBV7-2 and J usage is TRBJ2-7, with 9 nucleotides matching TRBD1. Per the germline V gene, CDR1 is SGHTA and CDR2 is FQGNSA. V lost 5 bases, J lost 3 bases, and 8 bases stayed unmatched. The CDR3 covers 15 residues. The CDR3 bases are TGTGCCAGCAGCCCGAACGGACAGGGGTACTACGAGCAGTACTTC. Its translation: CASSPNGQGYYEQYF.

The chain combines TRBV7-2 with TRBJ1-1, with 7 bases lining up with TRBD1. Germline CDR1 and CDR2: SGHTA and FQGNSA. V dropped 6 bases and J dropped 10; count of bases not matched to a gene: 14. The CDR3 has 14 amino acids. DNA for the CDR3: TGTGCCAGCAGGAGAAACAGGGGCACGGAGGGAGCTTTCTTT. Translation gives CASRRNRGTEGAFF.

This clone was seen only once. The chain carries TRBV29-1 and TRBJ2-2; TRBD2 matches 7 bases. Per germline, CDR1 SQVTM and CDR2 ANQGSEA. Trimming cost V 5 bases and J 3 bases; bases outside gene matches: 9. This CDR3 contains 15 residues. The CDR3 bases are TGCAGCGTTCGGTCCGGGGGGACCTACACCGGGGAGCTGTTTTTT. This codes for CSVRSGGTYTGELFF.

This clone was observed a few times. The V and J genes are TRBV4-1 and TRBJ2-1; 8 bases are shared with TRBD2. Trimming removed 0 bases from V and 2 bases from J; junction bases left unmatched: 3. The V gene's germline CDR1 is MGHRA and CDR2 YSYEKL. CDR3 size: 16 residues. CDR3 DNA sequence: TGCGCCAGCAGCCAAGAGAGACTAGCGACCTACAATGAGCAGTTCTTC. Translating it yields CASSQERLATYNEQFF.

This chain connects TRBV29-1 to TRBJ2-5; maybe TRBD2 (5 bases). The length of the CDR3 is 13 residues. Between the trimmed V and J ends, which lost 4 bases and 2 bases, there was a span of 11 bases. Looked up from germline, CDR1 is SQVTM and CDR2 is ANQGSEA. The CDR3 DNA reads TGCAGCGTTGCCGGGGTCGAGCAAGAGACCCAGTACTTC. This sequence encodes CSVAGVEQETQYF.

The chain has TRBV5-4 and TRBJ2-3; no definite D call. The CDR3 has 13 amino acids. Trimming pared 3 bases from V and 6 bases from J, leaving 11 bases between. Germline V gene lookup returns CDR1 SGHNT and CDR2 YYREEE (reference sequence). This CDR3 is CASSSGIGDTQYF. The CDR3 coding sequence is TGTGCCAGCAGCTCCGGTATAGGGGATACGCAGTATTTT.

This clone was picked up a small number of times. J is TRBJ2-7 and V is TRBV7-9, with D possibly TRBD1 on 6 matching bases. The V and J ends lost 4 bases and 0 bases respectively, with 13 bases between them. This CDR3 has 15 amino acids. Germline loops: CDR1 SEHNR, CDR2 FQNEAQ (reference sequence). The CDR3 DNA is TGTGCCAGCAGCTACGTACAGGGATCCTCCTACGAGCAGTACTTC. This translates into CASSYVQGSSYEQYF.

V usage is TRBV5-1 and J usage is TRBJ2-7, with 9 bases that match TRBD1. The J segment lost 0 bases and the V segment lost 4 bases, leaving 14 bases of the junction unmatched. This CDR3 has 18 residues. Looked up from germline, CDR1 is SGHRS and CDR2 is YFSETQ. The chain's CDR3 is CASSPTGTGQVHSYEQYF. The CDR3 coding sequence is TGCGCCAGCAGCCCAACCGGGACAGGGCAAGTCCACTCCTACGAGCAGTACTTC.

The rearrangement uses TRBV7-2 and TRBJ1-1; D not certain. The CDR3 covers 14 residues. The germline V and J ends were trimmed by 4 bases and 6 bases, with 15 bases remaining between them. CDR1 is SGHTA and CDR2 is FQGNSA in the germline V gene. The DNA of the CDR3 is TGTGCCAGCAGCTCGAGGACCGGGGTCCCTGAAGCTTTCTTT. Amino acids: CASSSRTGVPEAFF.